One sample yielded the 10 T cell receptor beta chains listed below, sequenced in a study of CD8 T cells in Susac syndrome. RNA in amounts of roughly 0.5 to 1 ug was reverse transcribed with random hexamers. TCRdb analysed the immunoSEQ multiplex PCR reads with MiXCR anew, one entry per CDR3 protein. The table records approximately 200,000 distinct CDR3 sequences, 95% of them present only once. The source material was CD4+ T cells from PBMCs. These receptors were collected from a human donor with multiple sclerosis.

The chain employs TRBV11-1 and TRBJ2-5; D is perhaps TRBD2 (7 bases). Germline loops: CDR1 SGHAT, CDR2 FQDESV (reference sequence). The CDR3 length is 15 residues. Trimming pared 5 bases from V and 1 base from J, leaving 14 bases between. Here the CDR3 DNA reads TGTGCCAGCAGCCAGAGGGGGGGCGGCCAAGAGACCCAGTACTTC. It codes for CASSQRGGGQETQYF.

The chain couples TRBV9 to TRBJ1-1, with 9 bases aligning to TRBD1. J was trimmed by 6 bases and V by 6 bases; bases with no gene match: 9. There are 14 residues in the CDR3. Germline V gives CDR1 SGDLS, CDR2 YYNGEE. The CDR3 here is CASTLGQGQAEAFF. CDR3 bases: TGTGCCAGCACTCTCGGACAGGGGCAAGCTGAAGCTTTCTTT.

This chain uses TRBV29-1 with TRBJ1-2; no firm D call. CDR1 SQVTM and CDR2 ANQGSEA come from the germline V gene. Trimming shortened V by 7 bases and J by 4 bases, and 10 bases separated the two germline ends. The CDR3 extends over 11 amino acids. This CDR3 is CSGRFSYGYTF. The CDR3 region has the DNA TGCAGCGGCAGGTTCTCCTATGGCTACACCTTC.

This chain uses TRBV6-1 with TRBJ2-1; D not resolved. Germline CDR1 MNHNS, CDR2 SASEGT. The CDR3 contains 14 residues. Trimming pared 2 bases from V and 3 bases from J, leaving 8 bases between. The CDR3 DNA sequence: TGTGCCAGCAGTGAATTGAACGACTACAATGAGCAGTTCTTC. It encodes CASSELNDYNEQFF.

The chain carries TRBV9 and TRBJ1-1; 9 bases are shared with TRBD1. This CDR3 is built from 13 residues. Per germline, CDR1 SGDLS and CDR2 YYNGEE. After removal of 2 bases from V and 5 bases from J, the junction contained 1 base not matched to a gene. The CDR3 region has the DNA TGTGCCAGCAGCGTTGGGACAGGGACTGAAGCTTTCTTT. It translates to CASSVGTGTEAFF.

The chain recombines TRBV20-1 with TRBJ1-2; the match to TRBD1 covers 7 bases. This CDR3 is built from 13 residues. Germline V gene lookup returns CDR1 DFQATT and CDR2 SNEGSKA (reference sequence). Trimming at V came to 6 bases and at J to 4 bases, leaving 8 bases not matched to a gene. This CDR3 reads CSAGQGEIYGYTF. The CDR3 bases are TGCAGTGCAGGTCAGGGGGAAATCTATGGCTACACCTTC.

The CDR3 DNA is TGCAGCGTTGAGAGGGGGCGGAAGGCTTTCTTT. Protein product: CSVERGRKAFF. The chain links TRBV29-1 to TRBJ1-1, with TRBD1 identical over 7 bases. Germline CDR1 and CDR2: SQVTM and ANQGSEA. The ends lost 3 bases at V and 11 bases at J; junction bases unmatched: 6. CDR3 size: 11 residues.

The rearrangement joins TRBV30 to TRBJ2-4; the D gene is possibly TRBD1 (6 bases). Trimming took 0 bases from V and 6 from J, leaving 15 bases between them. The CDR3 runs to 15 residues. Germline V gene sequence: CDR1 GTSNPN, CDR2 SVGIG (reference sequence). The CDR3 DNA reads as TGTGCCTGGAGTGTAGGGGAACAGGGAGCAAACATTCAGTACTTC. This translates into CAWSVGEQGANIQYF.

The genes are TRBV29-1 and TRBJ1-2, with D possibly matching TRBD1 (5 bases). The CDR3 extends over 12 amino acids. Trimming stripped 7 bases from V and 8 bases from J, with 17 bases between. Germline V gives CDR1 SQVTM, CDR2 ANQGSEA. The CDR3 nucleotides are TGCAGCGCCGCGGGGCAGTTAGAGGGCTACACCTTC. Protein sequence: CSAAGQLEGYTF.

This chain links TRBV30 with TRBJ2-3; D unresolved. The CDR3 contains 12 residues. Trimming cost V 3 bases and J 2 bases, with 6 bases left between them. The germline gives CDR1 GTSNPN, CDR2 SVGIG (reference sequence). CDR3 in amino acids: CAWSENTDTQYF. The CDR3 DNA reads TGTGCCTGGAGCGAAAACACAGATACGCAGTATTTT. The complete variable domain, with remaining parts taken from reference TRBV30 and TRBJ2-3, reads SQTIHQWPATLVQPVGSPLSLECTVEGTSNPNLYWYRQAAGRGLQLLFYSVGIGQISSEVPQNLSASRPQDRQFILSSKKLLLSDSGFYLCAWSENTDTQYFGPGTRLTVL.